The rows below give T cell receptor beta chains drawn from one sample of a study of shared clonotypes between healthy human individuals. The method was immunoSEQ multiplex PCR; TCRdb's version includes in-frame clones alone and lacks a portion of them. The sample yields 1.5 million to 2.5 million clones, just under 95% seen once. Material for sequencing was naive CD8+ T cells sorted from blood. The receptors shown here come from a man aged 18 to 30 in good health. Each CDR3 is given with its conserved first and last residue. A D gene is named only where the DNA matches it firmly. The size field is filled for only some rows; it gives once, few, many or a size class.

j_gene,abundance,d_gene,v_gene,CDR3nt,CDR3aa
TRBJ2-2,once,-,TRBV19,TGTGCCAGTAGTAAAGACACCGGGGAGCTGTTTTTT,CASSKDTGELFF
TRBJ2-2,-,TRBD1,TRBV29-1,TGCAGCGTTGTGTGGGACAGGGGCAACCGGGGAGCTGTTTTT,CSVVWDRGNRGAVF
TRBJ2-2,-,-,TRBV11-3,TGTGCCAGCAGCGGAGAGTTCGGGGAGCTGTTTTTT,CASSGEFGELFF
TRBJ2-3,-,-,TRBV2,TGTGCCAGCAGCATTTCCAAAGCAGGAAGCACAGATACGCAGTATTTT,CASSISKAGSTDTQYF
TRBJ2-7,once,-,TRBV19,TGTGCCAGTAGTACGGACTACTCCTACGAGCAGTACTTC,CASSTDYSYEQYF
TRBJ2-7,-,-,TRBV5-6,TGTGCCAGCAGCTTGCCCAGGGGCCACGAGCAGTACTTC,CASSLPRGHEQYF
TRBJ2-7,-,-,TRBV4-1,TGCGCCAGCAGCCAAGAGGAGGGGGTGGACGAGCAGTACTTC,CASSQEEGVDEQYF
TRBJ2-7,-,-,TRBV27,TGTGCCAGCAGTTTCGGGGAAACCTACGAGCAGTACTTC,CASSFGETYEQYF
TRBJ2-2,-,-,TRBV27,TGTGCCAGCAGTTTGTTGGGGGCCCCCGGGGAGCTGTTTTTT,CASSLLGAPGELFF
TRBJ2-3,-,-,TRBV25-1,TGTGCCAGCAGTGCGAGGGGGGGGTCGGAGCCGACAGATACGCAGTATTTT,CASSARGGSEPTDTQYF
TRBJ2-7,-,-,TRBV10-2,TGCGCCAGCAGTGATGGCATATCCTACGAGCAGTACTTC,CASSDGISYEQYF
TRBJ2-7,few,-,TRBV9,TGTGCCAGCAGCGTAGCTGGAGGGAACTACGAGCAGTACTTC,CASSVAGGNYEQYF
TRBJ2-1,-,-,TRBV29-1,TGCAGCGTTGAATTGTTCTCCTACAATGAGCAGTTCTTC,CSVELFSYNEQFF
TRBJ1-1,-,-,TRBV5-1,TGCGCCAGCAGCTCAACATCCCTTGGGGGAGGGACTGAAGCTTTCTTT,CASSSTSLGGGTEAFF
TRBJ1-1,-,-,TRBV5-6,TGTGCCAGCAGCTTGACTTTTGGATTTTCGATTTCGAACACTGAAGCTTTCTTT,CASSLTFGFSISNTEAFF
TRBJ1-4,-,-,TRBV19,TGTGCCAGTAACCTGGACAGAACGGATGAAAAACTGTTTTTT,CASNLDRTDEKLFF
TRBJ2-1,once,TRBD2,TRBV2,TGTGCCAGCAGTCCTACCTCGGGAAGCGGGGGGTTCTATGGGCAGTTCTTC,CASSPTSGSGGFYGQFF
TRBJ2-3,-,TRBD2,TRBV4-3,TGCGCCAGCAGCCCCTGGAGGACTAGCGGGCCAGATACGCAGTATTTT,CASSPWRTSGPDTQYF
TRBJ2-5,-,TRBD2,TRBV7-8,TGTGCCAGCAGCCGCTATCTAGCGGGAGCAGGAGAGACCCAGTACTTC,CASSRYLAGAGETQYF
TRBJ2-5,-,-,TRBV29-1,TGCAGCGTTGATTTACAGAACCAAGAGACCCAGTACTTC,CSVDLQNQETQYF
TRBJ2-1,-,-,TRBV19,TGTGCCAGTAGCTACAACTCCTACAATGAGCAGTTCTTC,CASSYNSYNEQFF
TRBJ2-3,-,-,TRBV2,TGTGCCAGCATTGGGTTTGTGGGGACAGATACGCAGTATTTT,CASIGFVGTDTQYF
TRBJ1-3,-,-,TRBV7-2,TGTGCCAGCAGCTCTGGAAACACCATATATTTT,CASSSGNTIYF
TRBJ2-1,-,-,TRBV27,TGTGCCAGCAGTTTAGTTAGCTCCTACAATGAGCAGTTCTTC,CASSLVSSYNEQFF
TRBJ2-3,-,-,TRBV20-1,TGCAGTGCCCTCCTTGATACGCAGTATTTT,CSALLDTQYF
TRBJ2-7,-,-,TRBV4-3,TGCGCCAGCAGCCAAGAAAAGGGGGAGGCGTACTACGAGCAGTACTTC,CASSQEKGEAYYEQYF
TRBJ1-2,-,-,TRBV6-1,TGTGCCAGCAGTGAATATTTGGGGGCCTTAGCTAACTATGGCTACACCTTC,CASSEYLGALANYGYTF
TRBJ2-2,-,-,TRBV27,TGTGCCAGCAGTTTAGCCGGGACGCCAACCACTGGGGAGCTGTTTTTT,CASSLAGTPTTGELFF
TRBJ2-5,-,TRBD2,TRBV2,TGTGCCAGCAGCGGACTAGCGGGAGACGGGGAGACCCAGTACTTC,CASSGLAGDGETQYF
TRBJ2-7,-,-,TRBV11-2,TGTGCCACCGCCGAAGTGGGGGACCCCTACGAGCAGTACTTC,CATAEVGDPYEQYF
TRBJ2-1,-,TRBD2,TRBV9,TGTGCCAGCAGCCCCGGGACTAGCGGGAGAGAGGAGCAGTTCTTC,CASSPGTSGREEQFF
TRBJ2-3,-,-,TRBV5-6,TGTGCCAGCAGCGCCTTAGACGGGTCCGGGACAGATACGCAGTATTTT,CASSALDGSGTDTQYF
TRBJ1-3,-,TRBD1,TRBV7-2,TGTGCCAGCAGCTTACCTCATACAGGGGGTGATGGAAACACCATATATTTT,CASSLPHTGGDGNTIYF
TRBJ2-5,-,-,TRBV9,TGTGCCAGCAGCGTAGAGGGGGTCCAAGAGACCCAGTACTTC,CASSVEGVQETQYF
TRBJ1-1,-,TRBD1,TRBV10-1,TGCGCCAGCAGTGAGGTTGCAGGGGGCGGCATGAACACTGAAGCTTTCTTT,CASSEVAGGGMNTEAFF
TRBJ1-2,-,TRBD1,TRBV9,TGTGCCAGCAGTGAAACCGGGACAGACTATGGCTACACCTTC,CASSETGTDYGYTF
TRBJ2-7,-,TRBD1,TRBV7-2,TGTGCCAGCAGCTTAGCGGGGACAGGCTACGAGCAGTACTTC,CASSLAGTGYEQYF
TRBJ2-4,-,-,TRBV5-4,TGTGCCAGCAGTTTATTCGGGGGAGCCAAAAACATTCAGTACTTC,CASSLFGGAKNIQYF
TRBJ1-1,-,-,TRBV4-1,TGCGCCAGCAGCCAAAGAGGACCATCCATCATGAACACTGAAGCTTTCTTT,CASSQRGPSIMNTEAFF
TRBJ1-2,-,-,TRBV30,TGTGCCTGGGAGGGCCCCCGCAAGTCAATATGGAGCTACACCTTC,CAWEGPRKSIWSYTF
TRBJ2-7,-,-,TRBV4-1,TGCGCCAGCAGCCAAGGGGGACGGTCCGAGCAGTACTTC,CASSQGGRSEQYF
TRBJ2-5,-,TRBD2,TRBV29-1,TGCAGCGTTGAAGATCGGGTCGGGAGGGCCCCTGGGCCCCAGTACTTC,CSVEDRVGRAPGPQYF
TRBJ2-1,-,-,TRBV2,TGTGCCAGCCGGGGTAACGACTACAATGAGCAGTTCTTC,CASRGNDYNEQFF
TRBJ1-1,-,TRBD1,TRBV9,TGTGCCAGCAGCCCCGACAGGGGGCAAGAAGCTTTCTTT,CASSPDRGQEAFF
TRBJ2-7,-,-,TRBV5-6,TGTGCCAGCAGCTTGGGAGGGAACAGCTACGAGCAGTACTTC,CASSLGGNSYEQYF
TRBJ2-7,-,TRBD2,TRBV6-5,TGTGCCAGCAGTTACTCGGCTAGCGGGCACACCTACGAGCAGTACTTC,CASSYSASGHTYEQYF
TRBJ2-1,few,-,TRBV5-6,TGTGCCAGCAGCTTGGGGGCCTACAATGAGCAGTTCTTC,CASSLGAYNEQFF
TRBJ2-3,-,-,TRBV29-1,TGCAGCGTTGTCTGGTACACAGATACGCAGTATTTT,CSVVWYTDTQYF
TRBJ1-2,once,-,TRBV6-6,TGTGCCAGCAGTTTTCGATCGGAAGCTAACTATGGCTACACCTTC,CASSFRSEANYGYTF
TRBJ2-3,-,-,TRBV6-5,TGTGCCAGCAGTTACTCGAGCGAAGGGGATACGCAGTATTTT,CASSYSSEGDTQYF
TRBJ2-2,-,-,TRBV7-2,TGTGCCAGCAGCTTATCAACGGGGCCGAACACCGGGGAGCTGTTTTTT,CASSLSTGPNTGELFF
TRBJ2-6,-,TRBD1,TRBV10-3,TGTGCCATCAGTGAGCTTGGACAGGGCGTCCTGACTTTC,CAISELGQGVLTF
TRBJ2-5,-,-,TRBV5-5,TGTGCCAGCAGCTCGCGGGGTATCCAAGAGACCCAGTACTTC,CASSSRGIQETQYF
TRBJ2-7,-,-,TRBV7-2,TGTGCCAGCAGCTTAGGTTCCGCGTCAACAGGGATAGGGACTTCCCAGTACTTC,CASSLGSASTGIGTSQYF
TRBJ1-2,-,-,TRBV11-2,TGTGCCAGCAGCGGGGACACTCTTGGGGGCTACACCTTC,CASSGDTLGGYTF